This T cell receptor (beta chain) was sequenced in a study of T cells in Graves' hyperthyroidism and ophthalmopathy. General study points: Among thyroid clonotypes expanded above 0.001, most also appeared in blood. A median roughly six months before onset, the model predicted ophthalmopathy.

TCR beta CDR3 sequences were amplified from RNA transcripts. The TCR CDR3 was amplified in a first-round RT-PCR using the HTBI primer set. TCRdb re-called the multiplex PCR reads through MiXCR, storing one row per CDR3 protein. The sample has 650,000 to 800,000 distinct CDR3 sequences; roughly 46% are singletons. The germline gives CDR1 DFQATT, CDR2 SNEGSKA (reference sequence). This CDR3 region has 14 residues. Trimming cost V 3 bases and J 3 bases, with 15 bases left between them. Regarding this clonotype: What it binds is not known.

The sample comprised peripheral blood or thyroid tissue (not recorded which). The gene calls are TRBV20-1 and TRBJ2-7; D possibly uses TRBD1 or TRBD2 (6 bases each). The receptor comes from an adult man with Graves' disease, either hyperthyroidism or ophthalmopathy (not recorded which). DNA of the CDR3: TGCAGTGCTAGTAAGGGGGAGGCCCTCTACGAGCAGTACTTC. Amino acid sequence: CSASKGEALYEQYF.